What follows describes a single TCR beta chain. The antigen is unknown. A much larger clone is a single base away; this may be a read error. The source of the sample is a study of regulatory T cells in long-lasting Graves disease. General study results and limits: Persistent cases favored TRBV28, TRBJ1-2 and TRBJ2-5.

The germline V gene encodes CDR1 MNHNS and CDR2 SASEGT. The CDR3 runs to 14 residues. Deletions cut 8 bases from V and 12 bases from J, with 22 bases between. Through Arm-PCR of CDR3 regions and iRepertoire HTBI primers, TCR beta libraries were built. Per the study methods: Identified across the samples were some 62 TRBV segments and 14 TRBJ segments. TCRdb passed the multiplex PCR reads through MiXCR, listing each CDR3 protein once. None of the V and J calls come from the authors' own analysis; TCRdb made them. Here the sample spans around 430,000 distinct CDR3 sequences, 20% to 25% being singletons. Described time point: persistent/refractory GD, antithyroid drugs over 5 years with positive TRAb. Preparation of the TCR library used RNA extracted from PBMCs.

The chain has TRBV6-1 and TRBJ1-4, with D perhaps TRBD1 (6 bases). The sequences come from peripheral blood mononuclear cells (PBMCs), collected when the disease was refractory, from a patient treated with antithyroid drugs. This TCR came from a female donor with Graves disease. The CDR3 loop is CASGGGKGGRELFF. CDR3 in DNA: TGTGCCAGCGGAGGGGGGAAAGGAGGGCGGGAACTGTTTTTT.